This note documents a single T cell receptor (beta chain) sequence. Authors' data handling: By means of reference gene primer amplification, nucleated cell counts were estimated. This table comes from immunoSEQ multiplex PCR, and its TCRdb copy is limited to in-frame clones, with some not included. V and J calls and clone size are given by that table; D and trimming were obtained from the DNA. The sample has some 220,000 clones, approximately 84% seen once. There are 13 residues in the CDR3. The V gene end was trimmed by 4 bases and the J gene end by 1 base; junction bases not matched to a gene: 2. From germline, CDR1 is SQVTM and CDR2 ANQGSEA. This specimen comes from a study of blood T cell repertoires in COVID-19. At the level of the study: COVID-19 samples collected from the United States, Italy and Spain covered acute and convalescent phases. T cells, B-cell-depleted T cells, or PBMCs provided the cDNA or gDNA that served as material.

This chain connects TRBV29-1 to TRBJ2-3, with 7 bases fitting TRBD2. Sequencing was done on a sample of peripheral blood. The clonotype comes from a man in his forties or fifties who had recovered from COVID-19. CDR3 nucleotides: TGCAGCGTTGGAGGGAGGGGCACAGATACGCAGTATTTT. Translation: CSVGGRGTDTQYF.